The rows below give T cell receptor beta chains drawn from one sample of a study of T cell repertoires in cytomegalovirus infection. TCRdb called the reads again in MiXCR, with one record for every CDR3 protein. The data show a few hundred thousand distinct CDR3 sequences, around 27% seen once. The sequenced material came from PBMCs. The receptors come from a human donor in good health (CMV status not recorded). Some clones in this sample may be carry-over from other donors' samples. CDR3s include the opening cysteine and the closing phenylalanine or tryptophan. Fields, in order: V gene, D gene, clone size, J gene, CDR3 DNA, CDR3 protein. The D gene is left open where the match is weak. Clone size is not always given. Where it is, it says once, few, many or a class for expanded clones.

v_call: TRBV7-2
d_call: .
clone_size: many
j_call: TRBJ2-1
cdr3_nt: TGTGCCAGCAGCCAACCGAAGCGGTTCTACAATGAGCAGTTCTTC
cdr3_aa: CASSQPKRFYNEQFF

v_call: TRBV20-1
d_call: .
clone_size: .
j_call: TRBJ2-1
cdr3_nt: TGCAGTGCTAGAGTACCCGGGAGAAGGGAGAATGAGCAGTTCTTC
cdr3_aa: CSARVPGRRENEQFF

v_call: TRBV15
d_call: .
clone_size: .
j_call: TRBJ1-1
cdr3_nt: TGTGCCACCAGCAGAGATATTGGCGGGGGGGCGCGTGTCACTGAAGCTTTCTTT
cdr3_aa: CATSRDIGGGARVTEAFF

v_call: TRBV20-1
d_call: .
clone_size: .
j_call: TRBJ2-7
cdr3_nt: TGCAGTGCTAGGGTGGACCCGTCCTACGAGCAGTACTTC
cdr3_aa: CSARVDPSYEQYF

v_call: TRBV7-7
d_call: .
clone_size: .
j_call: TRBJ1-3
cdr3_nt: TGTGCCAGCAGCTTAGATCCGGGCGACACCATATATTTT
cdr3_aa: CASSLDPGDTIYF

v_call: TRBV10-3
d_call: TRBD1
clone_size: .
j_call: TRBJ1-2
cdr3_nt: TGTGCCATCAGTGAGGGACAGGCAATTCCTAACTATGGCTACACCTTC
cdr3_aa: CAISEGQAIPNYGYTF

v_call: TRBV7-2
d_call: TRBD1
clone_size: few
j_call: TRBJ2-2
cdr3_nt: TGTGCCAGCAGCCTTACGTCGGACAGGGGAAGATTCGGGGAGCTGTTTTTT
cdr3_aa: CASSLTSDRGRFGELFF

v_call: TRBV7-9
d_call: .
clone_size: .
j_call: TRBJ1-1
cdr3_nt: TGTGCCAGCAGCTTTAATCTGGCAGAAACTGAAGCTTTCTTT
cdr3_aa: CASSFNLAETEAFF

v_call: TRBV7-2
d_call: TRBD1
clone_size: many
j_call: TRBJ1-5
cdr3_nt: TGTGCCAGCAGCCCGACAGGGGGCGCGATCCAGCCCCAGCATTTT
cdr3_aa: CASSPTGGAIQPQHF

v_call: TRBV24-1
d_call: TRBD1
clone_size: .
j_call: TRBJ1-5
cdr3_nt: TGTGCCACCAGTGATCCTACAGGGGGTCCCTATCAGCCCCAGCATTTT
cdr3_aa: CATSDPTGGPYQPQHF

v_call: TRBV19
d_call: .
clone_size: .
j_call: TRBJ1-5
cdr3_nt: TGTGCCAGTAGTATAGAACTCTCGAGAGGCAATCAGCCCCAGCATTTT
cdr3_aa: CASSIELSRGNQPQHF

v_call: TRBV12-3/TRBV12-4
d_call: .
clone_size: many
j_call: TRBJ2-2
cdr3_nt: TGTGCCAGCAGCTCCGGGACCACCTACGCCGGGGAGCTGTTTTTT
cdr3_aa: CASSSGTTYAGELFF

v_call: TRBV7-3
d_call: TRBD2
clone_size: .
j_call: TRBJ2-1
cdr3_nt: TGTGCCAGCAGCTCCCACCCCCGACTAGCGATTGATGAGCAGTTCTTC
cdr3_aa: CASSSHPRLAIDEQFF

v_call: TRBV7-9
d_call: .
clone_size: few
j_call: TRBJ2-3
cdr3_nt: TGTGCCAGCAGCTTATATTCGTCGGGTGCAGATACGCAGTATTTT
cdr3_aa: CASSLYSSGADTQYF

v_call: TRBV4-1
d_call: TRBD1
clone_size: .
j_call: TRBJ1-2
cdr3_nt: TGCGCCAGCAGCCAAGTCCACGCCGACAGGGGCTTAGGCGGTGGGGGCTACACCTTC
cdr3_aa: CASSQVHADRGLGGGGYTF

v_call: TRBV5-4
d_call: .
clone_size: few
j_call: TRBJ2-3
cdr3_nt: TGTGCCAGCAGCGCAACAAGCCAACCCACAGATACGCAGTATTTT
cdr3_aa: CASSATSQPTDTQYF

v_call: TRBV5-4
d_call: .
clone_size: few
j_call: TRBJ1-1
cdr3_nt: TGTGCCAGCATAAGGGCAGGTGGTATGAACACTGAAGCTTTCTTT
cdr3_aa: CASIRAGGMNTEAFF

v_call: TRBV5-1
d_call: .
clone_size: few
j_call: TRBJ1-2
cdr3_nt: TGCGCCAGCAGACCAGCGTCGGCTAACTATGGCTACACCTTC
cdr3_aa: CASRPASANYGYTF

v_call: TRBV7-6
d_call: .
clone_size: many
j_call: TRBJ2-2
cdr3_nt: TGTGCCAGCAGCTTCGTTACCGGGGAGCTGTTTTTT
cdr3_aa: CASSFVTGELFF

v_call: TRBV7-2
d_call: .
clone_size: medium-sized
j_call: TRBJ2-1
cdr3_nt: TGTGCCAGCAGCTTATTAGGGGACAAGAGCAGGAGGGCGTACAATGAGCAGTTCTTC
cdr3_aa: CASSLLGDKSRRAYNEQFF